The TCR beta chain under discussion was sequenced for a study of blood T cell repertoires in COVID-19. Study-wide context: Italy, Spain and the United States were the sources of the convalescent and acute COVID-19 samples. Nucleic acid was either cDNA or gDNA, and it came from T cells, B-cell-depleted T cells, or PBMCs.

The protocol was immunoSEQ multiplex PCR, while the TCRdb copy is restricted to in-frame clones and leaves out a portion. The sample gives 120,000 or so clones, roughly 83% of which show up once; about 40% is in the top ten. V was clipped by 6 bases and J by 3 bases, with 12 bases between them. Germline lookup yields CDR1 MDHEN and CDR2 SYDVKM. The CDR3 spans 13 residues. The chain is built from TRBV28 and TRBJ2-7; perhaps TRBD1 as D (5 bases). The receptor was isolated from a man aged 35-49 years with active or convalescent COVID-19. Sequencing was done on a sample of peripheral blood. The CDR3 loop reads CASRGHRNYEQYF. CDR3 nucleotides: TGTGCCAGCAGGGGGCACCGGAACTACGAGCAGTACTTC.